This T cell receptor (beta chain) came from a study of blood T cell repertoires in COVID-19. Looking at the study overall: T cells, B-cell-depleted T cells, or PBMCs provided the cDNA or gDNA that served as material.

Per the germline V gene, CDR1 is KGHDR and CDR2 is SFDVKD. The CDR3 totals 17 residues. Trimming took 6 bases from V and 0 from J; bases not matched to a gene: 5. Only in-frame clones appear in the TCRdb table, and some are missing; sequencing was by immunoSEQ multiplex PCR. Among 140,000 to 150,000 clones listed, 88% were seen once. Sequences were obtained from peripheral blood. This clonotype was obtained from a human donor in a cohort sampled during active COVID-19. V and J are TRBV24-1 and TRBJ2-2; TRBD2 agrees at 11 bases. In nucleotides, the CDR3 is TGTGCCACCAGTAGAGGACTAGCGGGTCCGAACACCGGGGAGCTGTTTTTT. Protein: CATSRGLAGPNTGELFF.